A single sample is the source of the 23 T cell receptor beta chains below, sequenced in a study of human T cells and chemical hapten exposure. As for time point: patch test 1, 2 weeks after DPC sensitization. Treatment of the sample: therapeutic diphenylcyclopropenone sensitization with weekly scalp DPC. One entry per CDR3 protein results from TCRdb running MiXCR on the RACE reads. The sample holds about 56,000 distinct CDR3 sequences, roughly a tenth seen once. The material was whole blood, obtained in connection with sensitization to the hapten diphenylcyclopropenone (DPC). These receptors all stem from a woman aged 40-49 years with alopecia areata. Some clones in this sample may be carry-over from other donors' samples.

This clonotype appeared many times. This rearrangement joins TRBV2 to TRBJ2-3; TRBD2 matches at 7 bases. The germline gives CDR1 SNHLY, CDR2 FYNNEI. This CDR3 comprises 17 residues. Unmatched junction bases numbered 16, after V lost 9 bases and J lost 1 base. The CDR3 is CASRTGNSGQGTDTQYF. The CDR3 nucleotides are TGTGCCAGTCGGACTGGGAATAGCGGGCAGGGCACAGATACGCAGTATTTT.

Many counts were recorded for this clonotype. This chain uses TRBV4-1 with TRBJ1-4; D gene uncertain. The V gene lost 2 bases and the J gene lost 8 bases, with 18 bases spanning the gap. This CDR3 is 16 amino acids long. Germline CDR1 MGHRA, CDR2 YSYEKL. The CDR3 bases are TGCGCCAGCAGCCAACTTGCCCCGGGGTCCAGGGAAAAACTGTTTTTT. The encoded protein is CASSQLAPGSREKLFF.

This clonotype was picked up many times. This rearrangement joins TRBV7-6 to TRBJ2-5, with a weak D call TRBD1 (5 bases). The germline CDR1 and CDR2 sequences are SGHVS and FNYEAQ. V was clipped by 6 bases and J by 5 bases, with 13 bases between them. The CDR3 extends over 13 amino acids. The CDR3 sequence: CASSNRLRETQYF. DNA for the CDR3: TGTGCCAGCAGTAACAGGCTTCGGGAGACCCAGTACTTC.

This clonotype was found many times. The chain is built from TRBV6-5 and TRBJ2-4, with TRBD1 matching over 7 bases. The CDR3 covers 15 residues. Per germline, CDR1 MNHEY and CDR2 SVGAGI. The V and J ends lost 5 bases and 3 bases, in that order; junction bases with no gene match: 7. The CDR3 region is CASSKNRGYKNIQYF. DNA of the CDR3: TGTGCCAGCAGTAAAAACAGGGGATACAAAAACATTCAGTACTTC.

The genes are TRBV7-9 and TRBJ1-2; D gene unclear. Deletions cut 3 bases from V and 4 bases from J, with 9 bases between. The germline gives CDR1 SEHNR, CDR2 FQNEAQ (reference sequence). The CDR3 consists of 13 residues. The CDR3 DNA is TGTGCCAGCAGCTTGGGCACGGCCTATGGCTACACCTTC. Its translation: CASSLGTAYGYTF.

This clonotype was found many times. J is TRBJ1-6 and V is TRBV4-1; a possible D gene is TRBD1 (5 bases). Per germline, CDR1 MGHRA and CDR2 YSYEKL. Trimming removed 0 bases from V and 7 bases from J, with 13 bases in between. This CDR3 contains 16 residues. This chain's CDR3 is CASSQDTARVNSPLHF. The CDR3 DNA sequence: TGCGCCAGCAGCCAAGATACGGCCAGGGTCAATTCACCCCTCCACTTT.

This chain links TRBV27 with TRBJ2-7; TRBD1 might be the D (6 bases). This CDR3 spans 16 amino acids. V was trimmed by 4 bases and J by 2 bases, leaving 18 bases between them. Germline V CDR1 and CDR2: MNHEY, SMNVEV (reference sequence). In DNA form, the CDR3 reads TGTGCCAGCAGTTCCCCCGCAGGGGCCCAAACCTACGAGCAGTACTTC. Translation: CASSSPAGAQTYEQYF.

The chain has TRBV4-1 and TRBJ2-2, with 10 positions matching TRBD2. V gave up 4 bases and J gave up 4 bases; unmatched junction bases: 3. This CDR3 contains 15 residues. Germline V lookup: CDR1 MGHRA, CDR2 YSYEKL. CDR3 residues: CASSPLAGVTGELFF. CDR3 coding DNA: TGCGCCAGCAGCCCCCTAGCGGGGGTCACCGGGGAGCTGTTTTTT.

There are many counts of this clonotype. V is TRBV7-9 and J is TRBJ1-1; unclear D gene. V dropped 7 bases and J dropped 2 bases, with 11 bases sitting between them. The CDR3 has 13 residues. The germline CDR1 and CDR2 sequences are SEHNR and FQNEAQ (reference sequence). This CDR3 is CASTFFLNTEAFF. CDR3 bases: TGTGCCAGCACCTTCTTTCTTAACACTGAAGCTTTCTTT.

This clonotype occurred many times. This rearrangement joins TRBV20-1 to TRBJ2-2; 8 bases line up with TRBD2. V lost 5 bases, J lost 5 bases, and 10 bases stayed unmatched. Germline-derived CDR1 and CDR2 are DFQATT and SNEGSKA (reference sequence). This CDR3 has 15 residues. The DNA for the CDR3 is TGCAGTGCTCCTGCCGTAGCGGGGCGGACCGGGGAGCTGTTTTTT. Translating gives CSAPAVAGRTGELFF.

Concerning this clonotype: At one boundary the junction diverges from the germline segment, which might be a read error. DNA for the CDR3: TGTGCCAGCCGCTTCTCAAGTTTGACAGATACGCAGTATTTT. Protein product: CASRFSSLTDTQYF. V usage is TRBV7-9 and J usage is TRBJ2-3; D not resolved. This CDR3 spans 14 amino acids. CDR1 and CDR2 from the germline V gene are SEHNR and FQNEAQ (reference sequence).

This clonotype was counted many times. The V gene is TRBV7-9, the J gene TRBJ2-3; no clear D. V was pared by 3 bases and J by 2 bases, with 6 bases between. This CDR3 spans 13 amino acids. The germline CDR1 and CDR2 sequences are SEHNR and FQNEAQ (reference sequence). CDR3 in DNA: TGTGCCAGCAGCTTTCGGGTCACAGATACGCAGTATTTT. This encodes CASSFRVTDTQYF.

This chain joins TRBV12-3 or TRBV12-4 and TRBJ2-3; tentatively, D is TRBD1 (5 bases). The CDR3 extends over 14 amino acids. Between the trimmed V and J ends, which lost 5 bases and 0 bases, there was a span of 9 bases. The CDR3 DNA reads as TGTGCCAGCAGTGTAAGGGGAAGCACAGATACGCAGTATTTT. Its protein product is CASSVRGSTDTQYF.

The chain recombines TRBV5-1 with TRBJ1-1; the D gene is possibly TRBD1 (5 bases). V was shortened by 4 bases and J by 2 bases, with 15 bases between the two germline ends. CDR1 is SGHRS and CDR2 is YFSETQ in the germline V gene. This CDR3 is 15 amino acids long. The CDR3 spells CASSPIEGRNTEAFF. The CDR3 nucleotides read TGCGCCAGCAGCCCGATAGAGGGGCGAAACACTGAAGCTTTCTTT.

There are a few counts of this clonotype. This chain uses TRBV28 with TRBJ1-1, with D perhaps matching TRBD1 (5 bases). V shed 8 bases and J shed 10 bases, with 5 bases lying between them. CDR1 MDHEN and CDR2 SYDVKM come from the germline V gene. The CDR3 length is 8 residues. CDR3 sequence reads: CASGGAFF. CDR3 DNA sequence: TGTGCCAGCGGGGGAGCTTTCTTT.

J is TRBJ2-3 and V is TRBV14, with TRBD2 matching over 7 bases. Germline V gene sequence: CDR1 SGHDN, CDR2 FVKESK. CDR3 length equals 14 residues. V was pared by 4 bases and J by 2 bases, with 3 bases of the junction left unmatched. CDR3 DNA sequence: TGTGCCAGCAGCCCGGGACTATACACAGATACGCAGTATTTT. Amino acids: CASSPGLYTDTQYF.

This clonotype was observed at least ten times. The gene calls are TRBV28 and TRBJ1-5; D unclear. Germline-derived CDR1 and CDR2 are MDHEN and SYDVKM. The V and J ends lost 3 bases and 0 bases respectively, with 9 bases between them. This CDR3 region has 15 residues. The CDR3: CASSLSGFSNQPQHF. The CDR3 DNA follows: TGTGCCAGCAGTTTGTCAGGATTTAGCAATCAGCCCCAGCATTTT. The entire variable domain, with the rest obtained from reference TRBV28 and TRBJ1-5, is as follows: DVKVTQSSRYLVKRTGEKVFLECVQDMDHENMFWYRQDPGLGLRLIYFSYDVKMKEKGDIPEGYSVSREKKERFSLILESASTNQTSMYLCASSLSGFSNQPQHFGDGTRLSIL.

This clonotype was counted between two and nine times. This chain links TRBV20-1 with TRBJ2-7, with 7 bases identical to TRBD2. V shed 5 bases and J 5 bases; nucleotides not matched to a gene: 15. The CDR3 is 15 residues long. The germline CDR1 and CDR2 sequences are DFQATT and SNEGSKA (reference sequence). The CDR3 DNA sequence: TGCAGTGCTGACCCCCCAGCGGGGTTTTCCAACGAGCAGTACTTC. It yields the protein CSADPPAGFSNEQYF.

This clonotype was detected ten times or more. The V gene is TRBV7-3, the J gene TRBJ1-1; no clear D gene. The CDR3 is 13 amino acids. The V end lost 4 bases, the J end lost 3 bases, and 9 bases lay between the germline ends. The V gene's germline CDR1 is SGHTA and CDR2 FQGTGA. The CDR3, as DNA: TGTGCCAGCAGCTACGACACCTACACTGAAGCTTTCTTT. Translating gives CASSYDTYTEAFF. The full variable domain, in which reference TRBV7-3 and TRBJ1-1 provide the parts outside the CDR3, is GAGVSQTPSNKVTEKGKYVELRCDPISGHTALYWYRQSLGQGPEFLIYFQGTGAADDSGLPNDRFFAVRPEGSVSTLKIQRTERGDSAVYLCASSYDTYTEAFFGQGTRLTVV.

The sample holds a few counts of this clonotype. The chain recombines TRBV2 with TRBJ2-7; D unclear. Germline assignment: CDR1 SNHLY and CDR2 FYNNEI. This CDR3 is built from 11 residues. Between the trimmed V and J ends, which lost 3 bases and 3 bases, there was a span of 3 bases. DNA for the CDR3: TGTGCCAGCAGTGACAGCTACGAGCAGTACTTC. It translates to CASSDSYEQYF.

This rearrangement joins TRBV5-1 to TRBJ2-3; the match to TRBD2 covers 7 bases. The CDR3 loop spans 16 amino acids. Per germline, CDR1 SGHRS and CDR2 YFSETQ. V shed 0 bases, J shed 8 bases, and the junction held 12 bases outside the gene matches. The CDR3, as DNA: TGCGCCAGCAGCTTGGGTCTAGCGGATGGTGGTGGTACGCAGTATTTT. The encoded protein is CASSLGLADGGGTQYF.

This clonotype was observed many times. V is TRBV6-2 or TRBV6-3 and J is TRBJ2-7, with TRBD2 as a possible D gene (5 bases). CDR1 and CDR2 from the germline V gene are MNHEY and SVGEGT. This CDR3 has 19 amino acids. V lost 5 bases to trimming and J lost 3 bases, with 29 bases between them. The CDR3 nucleotides are TGTGCCAGCAGTATTAGACCGCCGAGCCGATATACTAGAGGCTACGAGCAGTACTTC. Translation: CASSIRPPSRYTRGYEQYF.

This clonotype was observed a few times. In nucleotides, the CDR3 is TGTGCCAGCAGCTTCCAGATGAACACTGAAGCTTTCTTT. Amino acids: CASSFQMNTEAFF. This rearrangement joins TRBV11-1 to TRBJ1-1; D ambiguous. This CDR3 is built from 13 residues. With 3 bases removed from V and 0 bases from J, the gap between germline ends came to 5 bases. Germline V CDR1 and CDR2: SGHAT, FQDESV (reference sequence).